These 10 T cell receptor beta chains originate from one sample sequenced in a study of CD8 T cells in ankylosing spondylitis (dated by TCRdb to the late 2010s). Library preparation employed 5' RACE. Sequencing used an Illumina HiSeq 2500. TCRdb reprocessing: public reads trimmed at Q25 with fastp, clones called with MiXCR, in-frame beta chains kept. Each entry is one CDR3 protein sequence, shown with its most common DNA and genes. Across this sample there are 40,000 to 50,000 distinct CDR3 sequences, with 2.7% seen only once. About 4.8% of the sample lies in the top ten. Sequencing input: blood, either unsorted or a sorted T cell fraction (not recorded which). These receptors all come from a male donor with ankylosing spondylitis or in good health (not recorded which).

Many counts were recorded for this clonotype. The chain carries TRBV9 and TRBJ2-3; 8 bases map to TRBD1. The V segment lost 4 bases and the J segment 4 bases; nucleotides outside the gene matches: 5. CDR3 length equals 14 residues. CDR1 is SGDLS, CDR2 YYNGEE, per germline. In nucleotides, the CDR3 is TGTGCCAGCAGCTATGACAGGGGCGCAGATACGCAGTATTTT. Translating it yields CASSYDRGADTQYF.

Ten or more counts support this clonotype. The J gene is TRBJ2-7, the V gene TRBV9, with 7 bases fitting TRBD2. Losses at the gene ends were 3 bases for V and 7 bases for J; bases not matched to a gene: 13. Germline-derived CDR1 and CDR2 are SGDLS and YYNGEE. This CDR3 has 15 residues. The CDR3 sequence is CASSGGFWEGGEQYF. The CDR3 DNA reads as TGTGCCAGCAGCGGGGGTTTTTGGGAGGGCGGAGAGCAGTACTTC. Full variable domain (missing parts from reference TRBV9 and TRBJ2-7): DSGVTQTPKHLITATGQRVTLRCSPRSGDLSVYWYQQSLDQGLQFLIQYYNGEERAKGNILERFSAQQFPDLHSELNLSSLELGDSALYFCASSGGFWEGGEQYFGPGTRLTVT.

This clonotype was detected many times. The genes are TRBV9 and TRBJ2-1, with a weak D call TRBD2 (5 bases). The CDR3 extends over 14 amino acids. Germline CDR1 is SGDLS and CDR2 is YYNGEE. With 1 base removed from V and 8 bases from J, the gap between germline ends came to 13 bases. Written as DNA, the CDR3 is TGTGCCAGCAGCGTATCGGGCAGGCGGGATGAGCAGTTCTTC. Its protein is CASSVSGRRDEQFF.

This clonotype was counted many times. The rearrangement links TRBV9 to TRBJ2-2; D might be TRBD1 (6 bases). The CDR3 extends over 15 amino acids. The V gene lost 1 base and the J gene lost 2 bases, with 9 bases spanning the gap. Germline assignment: CDR1 SGDLS and CDR2 YYNGEE. The CDR3 is CASSVSGQNTGELFF. CDR3 sequence (DNA): TGTGCCAGCAGCGTATCGGGACAAAACACCGGGGAGCTGTTTTTT. Combining the CDR3 with reference TRBV9 and TRBJ2-2 gives the whole variable domain DSGVTQTPKHLITATGQRVTLRCSPRSGDLSVYWYQQSLDQGLQFLIQYYNGEERAKGNILERFSAQQFPDLHSELNLSSLELGDSALYFCASSVSGQNTGELFFGEGSRLTVL.

This clonotype has at least ten counts. The gene calls are TRBV9 and TRBJ2-3; TRBD2 aligns across 11 bases. Germline CDR1 is SGDLS and CDR2 is YYNGEE. The CDR3 runs to 15 residues. Trimming cost V 3 bases and J 4 bases; bases outside gene matches: 4. Here the CDR3 reads CASSGSGRVADTQYF. CDR3 nucleotide sequence: TGTGCCAGCAGCGGTAGCGGGAGGGTCGCAGATACGCAGTATTTT.

Many counts were recorded for this clonotype. V is TRBV9 and J is TRBJ1-5; D perhaps matches TRBD1 (5 bases). The CDR3 runs to 15 residues. CDR1 is SGDLS and CDR2 is YYNGEE in the germline V gene. The V and J ends lost 0 bases and 2 bases respectively, with 9 bases between them. The CDR3 DNA reads TGTGCCAGCAGCGTAGCTGGAGGGGGCAATCAGCCCCAGCATTTT. Protein product: CASSVAGGGNQPQHF.

This clonotype was seen many times. The V call is TRBV9, the J call TRBJ2-2, with D uncertain. V was clipped by 4 bases and J by 0 bases, with 10 bases between them. Germline values: CDR1 SGDLS, CDR2 YYNGEE. The CDR3 contains 15 residues. DNA for the CDR3: TGTGCCAGCAGCCCCCTCCGAGCGAACACCGGGGAGCTGTTTTTT. It yields the protein CASSPLRANTGELFF.

Ten or more counts support this clonotype. The rearrangement links TRBV9 to TRBJ2-6; 12 bases are shared with TRBD1. This CDR3 has 17 amino acids. CDR1 is SGDLS and CDR2 is YYNGEE in the germline V gene. V shed 4 bases and J 4 bases; nucleotides not matched to a gene: 6. The CDR3 region is CASSRGTGGAGANVLTF. CDR3 nucleotide sequence: TGTGCCAGCAGCAGGGGGACAGGGGGCGCCGGGGCCAACGTCCTGACTTTC. Complete variable domain (other parts from reference TRBV9 and TRBJ2-6): DSGVTQTPKHLITATGQRVTLRCSPRSGDLSVYWYQQSLDQGLQFLIQYYNGEERAKGNILERFSAQQFPDLHSELNLSSLELGDSALYFCASSRGTGGAGANVLTFGAGSRLTVL.

The CDR3: CASSVGASGSGETQYF. CDR3 DNA: TGTGCCAGCAGCGTAGGGGCTAGCGGGAGTGGGGAGACCCAGTACTTC. The V gene is TRBV9, the J gene TRBJ2-5, with 10 bases lining up with TRBD2. Per germline, CDR1 SGDLS and CDR2 YYNGEE. The length of the CDR3 is 16 residues. V was clipped by 0 bases and J by 5 bases; unmatched bases: 7.

Ten or more counts support this clonotype. The rearrangement links TRBV9 to TRBJ1-5; D is possibly TRBD1 (6 bases). Trimming took 4 bases from V and 3 from J, leaving 11 bases between them. The germline V gene has CDR1 SGDLS and CDR2 YYNGEE. CDR3 size: 14 residues. This CDR3 is CASSPDRINQPQHF. CDR3 nucleotides: TGTGCCAGCAGCCCTGACAGGATCAATCAGCCCCAGCATTTT.